These 24 T cell receptor beta chains originate from one sample sequenced in a study of OX40 agonist ivuxolimab in advanced cancers. Library construction relied on the immunoSEQ multiplex PCR assay. TCRdb holds this immuneACCESS table with in-frame rearrangements only. Some clones are missing; in checked studies, unresolved V genes explain under half, and the rest has no known cause. This sample comprises about 49,000 clones, under 90% of them detected only once. The top ten clonotypes cover 5.5% to 8% of the sample. The sample consisted of CD4+ or CD8+ T cells sorted from blood, taken in a trial of the OX40 agonist ivuxolimab. The origin of the receptors is an adult with an advanced solid tumor such as melanoma, head and neck, liver or kidney cancer.

The chain has TRBV7-9 and TRBJ2-7, with D perhaps being TRBD1 or TRBD2 (5 bases each). With the DNA end fitting TRBJ2-5 better, the J assignment may be wrong. There are 16 residues in the CDR3. The germline V gene encodes CDR1 SEHNR and CDR2 FQNEAQ (reference sequence). This CDR3 is CASSFPGPTPQETQYF. The CDR3 bases are TGTGCCAGCAGCTTTCCGGGACCGACTCCACAAGAGACCCAGTACTTC.

The CDR3 reads CASSFEGSGYGYTF. CDR3 DNA sequence: TGTGCCAGCAGCTTCGAGGGGAGCGGCTATGGCTACACCTTC. The chain has TRBV5-6 and TRBJ1-2, with D possibly matching TRBD1 (5 bases). V lost 2 bases and J 4 bases, leaving 12 bases between the germline ends. This CDR3 contains 14 residues. Germline CDR1 reads SGHDT; CDR2 reads YYEEEE.

The chain joins TRBV5-4 to TRBJ1-2; no firm D call. CDR1 and CDR2 from the germline V gene are SGHNT and YYREEE (reference sequence). The CDR3 spans 15 residues. V lost 0 bases to trimming and J lost 5 bases, with 14 bases between them. CDR3 in amino acids: CASSLASDIRYGYTF. DNA for the CDR3: TGTGCCAGCAGCTTGGCCAGTGACATACGGTATGGCTACACCTTC.

The genes are TRBV11-2 and TRBJ2-1; 10 nucleotides agree with TRBD2. This CDR3 is built from 19 residues. Losses at the gene ends were 3 bases for V and 0 bases for J; bases not matched to a gene: 11. Germline assignment: CDR1 SGHAT and CDR2 FQNNGV. The CDR3 spells CASSFSLLSGGDSYNEQFF. The CDR3 region has the DNA TGTGCCAGCAGCTTTTCCCTGTTGAGCGGGGGGGACTCCTACAATGAGCAGTTCTTC.

This chain links TRBV7-9 with TRBJ2-7; 8 bases fit TRBD2. This CDR3 comprises 13 residues. Trimming cost V 1 base and J 5 bases; bases outside gene matches: 1. In germline, CDR1 is SEHNR, CDR2 FQNEAQ (reference sequence). The CDR3: CASSLGGRNEQYF. The DNA for the CDR3 is TGTGCCAGCAGCTTAGGCGGGAGGAACGAGCAGTACTTC.

J is TRBJ1-2 and V is TRBV28; possibly TRBD1 for D (5 bases). The germline V gene has CDR1 MDHEN and CDR2 SYDVKM. CDR3 length: 15 residues. The V gene lost 2 bases and the J gene lost 2 bases, with 12 bases spanning the gap. CDR3 DNA sequence: TGTGCCAGCAGTTTAGGAGGGGAAGTGAACTATGGCTACACCTTC. Translating it yields CASSLGGEVNYGYTF.

CDR3 DNA: TGTGCCAGCAGGCCCGGGACAGAAAACGGGGAGCTGTTTTTT. It specifies CASRPGTENGELFF. The chain recombines TRBV27 with TRBJ2-2; 7 bases line up with TRBD1. The CDR3 runs 14 residues. Germline trimming cut 6 bases from V and 7 bases from J; bases unmatched to any gene: 8. The germline V gene encodes CDR1 MNHEY and CDR2 SMNVEV (reference sequence).

The rearrangement uses TRBV27 and TRBJ2-3; D unresolved. Trimming left V 0 bases short and J 8 bases short, with 12 bases between. The germline V gene has CDR1 MNHEY and CDR2 SMNVEV (reference sequence). This CDR3 has 14 amino acids. This CDR3 is CASSLSALRATQYF. The CDR3 region has the DNA TGTGCCAGCAGTTTATCGGCTCTTCGGGCTACGCAGTATTTT.

This clone occurred a few times. The rearrangement uses TRBV6-6 and TRBJ1-2; maybe TRBD1 (6 bases). Trimming left V 6 bases short and J 6 bases short, with 20 bases between. The V gene's germline CDR1 is MNHNY and CDR2 SVGAGI (reference sequence). The CDR3 covers 15 residues. The CDR3 here is CASSLVGTPKDGYTF. In nucleotides, the CDR3 is TGTGCCAGCAGCCTAGTCGGGACACCTAAGGATGGCTACACCTTC.

The chain carries TRBV5-6 and TRBJ2-7; 8 bases fit TRBD1. V shed 4 bases and J 1 base; nucleotides not matched to a gene: 4. Germline CDR1 is SGHDT and CDR2 is YYEEEE. This CDR3 has 14 residues. The DNA for the CDR3 is TGTGCCAGCAGCGGCAGGGGGCTTTCCTACGAGCAGTACTTC. Translated: CASSGRGLSYEQYF.

V gene TRBV11-2 combines with J gene TRBJ2-7; D remains unclear. V gave up 2 bases and J gave up 4 bases, with 12 bases separating them. The V gene's germline CDR1 is SGHAT and CDR2 FQNNGV. The CDR3 has 14 residues. The CDR3 DNA follows: TGTGCCAGCAGCTTAAATCCCTCCCCGTACGAGCAGTACGTC. This translates into CASSLNPSPYEQYV.

This rearrangement joins TRBV18 to TRBJ2-5; D gene ambiguous. V was shortened by 5 bases and J by 0 bases, with 10 bases between the two germline ends. Germline V CDR1 and CDR2: KGHSH, LQKENI. There are 14 residues in the CDR3. CDR3 loop: CASSTLEDQETQYF. CDR3 sequence (DNA): TGTGCCAGCTCAACTCTAGAGGACCAAGAGACCCAGTACTTC. Combining the CDR3 with reference TRBV18 and TRBJ2-5 gives the whole variable domain NAGVMQNPRHLVRRRGQEARLRCSPMKGHSHVYWYRQLPEEGLKFMVYLQKENIIDESGMPKERFSAEFPKEGPSILRIQQVVRGDSAAYFCASSTLEDQETQYFGPGTRLLVL.

The V call is TRBV10-3, the J call TRBJ2-1, with TRBD2 identical over 7 bases. The CDR3 sequence is 16 residues long. Germline loops: CDR1 ENHRY, CDR2 SYGVKD. Trimming at V came to 5 bases and at J to 4 bases, leaving 11 bases not matched to a gene. As DNA, the CDR3 is TGTGCCATCAGTCCCTCCGGGGAGCGGGGTTACAATGAGCAGTTCTTC. It specifies CAISPSGERGYNEQFF.

The chain joins TRBV7-2 to TRBJ2-1; D might be TRBD1 or TRBD2, each matching 6 bases. V gave up 2 bases and J gave up 0 bases, with 14 bases separating them. Per germline, CDR1 SGHTA and CDR2 FQGNSA. This CDR3 has 17 amino acids. This chain's CDR3 is CASSLRGGTHSYNEQFF. DNA for the CDR3: TGTGCCAGCAGCTTAAGAGGGGGGACGCACTCCTACAATGAGCAGTTCTTC.

The chain joins TRBV6-1 to TRBJ1-1; D remains ambiguous. Trimming shortened V by 3 bases and J by 0 bases, and 14 bases separated the two germline ends. The CDR3 extends over 16 amino acids. The germline gives CDR1 MNHNS, CDR2 SASEGT. The CDR3 nucleotides read TGTGCCAGCAGTGACGTCCCACAGCCACTGAACACTGAAGCTTTCTTT. Amino acids: CASSDVPQPLNTEAFF.

The rearrangement links TRBV28 to TRBJ1-4; perhaps TRBD1 as D (6 bases). Germline V gene sequence: CDR1 MDHEN, CDR2 SYDVKM. Trimming removed 3 bases at V and 0 bases at J, with 14 bases between. This CDR3 is built from 17 residues. The CDR3 DNA follows: TGTGCCAGCAGTTTTATGGGGGCCCATACAACTAATGAAAAACTGTTTTTT. This translates into CASSFMGAHTTNEKLFF.

V usage is TRBV7-9 and J usage is TRBJ2-7; D is unclear. The CDR3 length is 13 residues. V shed 3 bases and J shed 5 bases, with 11 bases lying between them. CDR1 and CDR2 from the germline V gene are SEHNR and FQNEAQ (reference sequence). The CDR3 DNA reads as TGTGCCAGCAGCTTGGCAGGCAACCACGAGCAGTACGTC. It is translated as CASSLAGNHEQYV.

The V call is TRBV9, the J call TRBJ1-2; a possible D gene is TRBD1 (5 bases). The germline gives CDR1 SGDLS, CDR2 YYNGEE. The V and J ends lost 0 bases and 5 bases respectively, with 11 bases between them. The CDR3 totals 14 residues. In DNA, the CDR3 is TGTGCCAGCAGCGTAGCTGACAGTCCTTATGGCTACACCTTC. Its translation is CASSVADSPYGYTF.

The genes are TRBV4-3 and TRBJ2-1; TRBD1 is a possible D gene (6 bases). The germline gives CDR1 LGHNA, CDR2 YSLEER. The CDR3 has 16 residues. V lost 0 bases to trimming and J lost 4 bases, with 13 bases between them. CDR3 protein: CASSQDPTGQYNEQFF. CDR3 coding DNA: TGCGCCAGCAGCCAAGATCCGACAGGCCAGTACAATGAGCAGTTCTTC.

This clone was observed a handful of times. The chain has TRBV28 and TRBJ2-6; a possible D gene is TRBD1 (5 bases). V shed 2 bases and J shed 2 bases, with 7 bases lying between them. The germline gives CDR1 MDHEN, CDR2 SYDVKM. CDR3 length: 15 residues. CDR3 coding DNA: TGTGCCAGCAGTTTAGTAGGGGCTGGGGCCAACGTCCTGACTTTC. Amino acid sequence: CASSLVGAGANVLTF.

The chain is built from TRBV28 and TRBJ2-7; 7 nucleotides line up with TRBD1. The ends lost 4 bases at V and 0 bases at J; junction bases unmatched: 3. CDR1 is MDHEN, CDR2 SYDVKM, per germline. CDR3 length: 14 residues. The chain's CDR3 is CASSSGQASYEQYF. DNA of the CDR3: TGTGCCAGCAGTTCTGGACAGGCCTCCTACGAGCAGTACTTC.

This rearrangement joins TRBV6-5 to TRBJ1-4; weak D call: TRBD1 (6 bases). The CDR3 contains 14 residues. The V end was cut by 6 bases, the J end by 6 bases, with 14 bases between. The V gene's germline CDR1 is MNHEY and CDR2 SVGAGI. The CDR3 region has the DNA TGTGCCAGCAGCTACGGGACATGGGATGAAAAACTGTTTTTT. This translates into CASSYGTWDEKLFF.

The chain carries TRBV28 and TRBJ1-5; 9 nucleotides align to TRBD1. The CDR3 covers 15 residues. The V gene's germline CDR1 is MDHEN and CDR2 SYDVKM. V shed 3 bases, J shed 3 bases, and the junction held 3 bases outside the gene matches. The CDR3: CASSFGDRDNQPQHF. The CDR3 region has the DNA TGTGCCAGCAGTTTTGGGGACAGGGACAATCAGCCCCAGCATTTT.

This clone is a singleton in its sample. The V and J genes are TRBV29-1 and TRBJ1-1; maybe TRBD1 (5 bases). CDR1 and CDR2 (germline): SQVTM, ANQGSEA. This CDR3 spans 13 amino acids. With 6 bases removed from V and 0 bases from J, the gap between germline ends came to 11 bases. CDR3 loop: CSVRGDVNTEAFF. CDR3 nucleotide sequence: TGCAGCGTCCGGGGGGATGTGAACACTGAAGCTTTCTTT.